This TCR beta chain was identified in a study of blood T cell repertoires in COVID-19. The overall study: COVID-19 samples collected from the United States, Italy and Spain covered acute and convalescent phases. In each case, the material was cDNA or gDNA derived from T cells, B-cell-depleted T cells, or PBMCs.

Clones were sequenced by immunoSEQ multiplex PCR, and TCRdb holds only the in-frame ones, with some missing. The sample lists under 300,000 clones; over 65% were seen once. CDR3 length: 14 residues. Trimming took 0 bases from V and 4 from J; bases not matched to a gene: 0. Germline loops: CDR1 MNHEY, CDR2 SVGAGI. The chain carries TRBV6-5 and TRBJ1-1, with 9 bases fitting TRBD1. The TCR was taken from a woman older than 75 with acute or convalescent COVID-19. Sequencing was done on a sample of peripheral blood. The CDR3 DNA reads TGTGCCAGCAGTTACTCGGACAGGGGCACTGAAGCTTTCTTT. This encodes CASSYSDRGTEAFF.